This T cell receptor (beta chain) is drawn from a study of monozygotic twins with inflammatory bowel disease. The CDR3 length is 15 residues. The germline V gene has CDR1 LNHDA and CDR2 SQIVND (reference sequence). UMIs that included a 6-nucleotide sample barcode were added by template switching, which took place during cDNA synthesis. TCRdb re-analyzed the 5' RACE reads; it lists each CDR3 protein once, without DNA. The sample's table shows 200,000 to 250,000 distinct CDR3 sequences. Whole blood without T cell sorting served as the source of isolated total RNA. The chain couples TRBV19 to TRBJ1-6; the D gene TCRdb calls, TRBD1, cannot be checked with no DNA. The sequencing input was blood. The source is a human donor with ulcerative colitis or Crohn's disease, or a healthy co-twin of an affected twin (not recorded which). This CDR3 reads CASTSTGQGGSPLHF. Drawing the rest from reference TRBV19 and TRBJ1-6, the complete variable domain is DGGITQSPKYLFRKEGQNVTLSCEQNLNHDAMYWYRQDPGQGLRLIYYSQIVNDFQKGDIAEGYSVSREKKESFPLTVTSAQKNPTAFYLCASTSTGQGGSPLHFGNGTRLTVT.